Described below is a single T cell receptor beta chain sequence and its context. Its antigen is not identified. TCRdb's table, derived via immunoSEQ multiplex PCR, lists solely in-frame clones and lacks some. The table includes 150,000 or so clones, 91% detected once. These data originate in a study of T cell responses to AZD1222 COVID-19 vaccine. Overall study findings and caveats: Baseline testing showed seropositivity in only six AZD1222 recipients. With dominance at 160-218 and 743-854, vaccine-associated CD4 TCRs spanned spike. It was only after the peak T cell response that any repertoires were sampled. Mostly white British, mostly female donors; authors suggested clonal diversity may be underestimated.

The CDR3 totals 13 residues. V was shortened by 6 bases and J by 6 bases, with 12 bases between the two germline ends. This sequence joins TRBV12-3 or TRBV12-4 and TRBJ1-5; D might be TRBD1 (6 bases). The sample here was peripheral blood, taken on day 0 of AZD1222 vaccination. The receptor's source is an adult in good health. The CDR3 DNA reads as TGTGCCAGCAGCCTAAGGGGGTCTCAGCCCCAGCATTTT. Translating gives CASSLRGSQPQHF.